Listed here are 5 T cell receptor beta chains from one sample, sequenced in a study of T cells in Graves' hyperthyroidism and ophthalmopathy. Researchers amplified the TCR beta CDR3 regions from RNA transcripts. During a first-round RT-PCR of the TCR CDR3, the HTBI primer set was used. One entry per CDR3 protein results from TCRdb running MiXCR on the multiplex PCR reads. Among hundreds of thousands of distinct CDR3 sequences listed, approximately 15% were seen once. Sequences were obtained from blood. All receptors come from a woman aged 40 to 50 with Graves' hyperthyroidism.

This clonotype was counted many times. This chain links TRBV15 with TRBJ2-6, with no clear D. This CDR3 is 14 amino acids long. Trimming left V 8 bases short and J 0 bases short, with 8 bases between. Germline loops: CDR1 LNHNV, CDR2 YYDKDF (reference sequence). CDR3 loop: CATQWDSGANVLTF. Here the CDR3 DNA reads TGTGCCACCCAATGGGACTCTGGGGCCAACGTCCTGACTTTC.

The genes are TRBV7-8 and TRBJ2-5; D is unclear. Germline V gene sequence: CDR1 SGHVS, CDR2 FQNEAQ. Trimming took off 5 bases at V and 2 bases at J, with 15 bases between the two ends. This CDR3 spans 15 amino acids. CDR3 coding DNA: TGTGCCAGCAGCCCAGGTTGGACGGATCAAGAGACCCAGTACTTC. It encodes CASSPGWTDQETQYF.

This clonotype occurred a few times. The gene calls are TRBV28 and TRBJ2-7, with D maybe TRBD1 (5 bases). Germline CDR1 and CDR2: MDHEN and SYDVKM. Trimming stripped 3 bases from V and 0 bases from J, with 6 bases between. The CDR3 runs 13 residues. CDR3 amino acids: CASSLDISYEQYF. The DNA for the CDR3 is TGTGCCAGCAGTTTGGACATCTCCTACGAGCAGTACTTC.

This clonotype was detected a few times. J is TRBJ2-1 and V is TRBV5-4, with TRBD1 matching over 10 bases. Germline CDR1 reads SGHNT; CDR2 reads YYREEE (reference sequence). With V trimmed by 4 bases and J by 13 bases, 5 bases remained unmatched. CDR3 size: 12 residues. CDR3 nucleotide sequence: TGTGCCAGCAGCCAGGGACAGGGGAAACAGTTCTTC. Its translation: CASSQGQGKQFF.

Many counts were recorded for this clonotype. The V gene is TRBV6-5, the J gene TRBJ1-4; D ambiguous. The CDR3 has 18 amino acids. Trimming pared 0 bases from V and 0 bases from J, leaving 14 bases between. Germline CDR1 is MNHEY and CDR2 is SVGAGI. The DNA for the CDR3 is TGTGCCAGCAGTTACTCGTCGGGAGTTGGTGCAACTAATGAAAAACTGTTTTTT. Protein: CASSYSSGVGATNEKLFF.